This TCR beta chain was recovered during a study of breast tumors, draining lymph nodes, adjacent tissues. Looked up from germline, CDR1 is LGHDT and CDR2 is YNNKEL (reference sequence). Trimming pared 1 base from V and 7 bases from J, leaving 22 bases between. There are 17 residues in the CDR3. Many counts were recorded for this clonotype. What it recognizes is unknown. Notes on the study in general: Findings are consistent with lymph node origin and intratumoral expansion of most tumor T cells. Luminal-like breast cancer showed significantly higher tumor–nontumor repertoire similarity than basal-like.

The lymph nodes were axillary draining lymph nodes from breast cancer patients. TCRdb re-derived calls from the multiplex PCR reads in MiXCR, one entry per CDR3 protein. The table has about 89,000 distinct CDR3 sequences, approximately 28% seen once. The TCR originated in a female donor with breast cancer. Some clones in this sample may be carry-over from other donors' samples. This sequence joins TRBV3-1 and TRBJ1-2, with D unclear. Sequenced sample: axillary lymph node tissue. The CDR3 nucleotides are TGTGCCAGCAGCCAAGGTCAGTGGAGCTCCGCCTTGGGTGGCTACACCTTC. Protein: CASSQGQWSSALGGYTF.